This T cell receptor beta chain stems from a study of CD8+CD57+ T cells in acquired aplastic anemia. Genomic DNA was employed as the template in profiling TCR beta VDJ and CDR3. MiXCR, run by TCRdb on the reads, gives a single entry per CDR3 protein. The sample includes fewer than 250,000 distinct CDR3 sequences, around 43% of them seen just once. The patients chosen for sequencing had shown expansion of CD8+CD57+ cells (detected by flow cytometry). Patients were untreated when blood was sampled. Between the trimmed V and J ends, which lost 9 bases and 1 base, there was a span of 12 bases. Looked up from germline, CDR1 is SGHTA and CDR2 is FQGNSA. This CDR3 is 14 amino acids long. This clonotype was seen more than once but under ten times.

Material: sorted CD4+, CD8+, or CD8+CD57+ T cells (not recorded which) from PBMCs. This receptor was identified in a human donor with aplastic anemia. The chain couples TRBV7-2 to TRBJ2-2; D is uncertain. The CDR3 DNA follows: TGTGCCAGTAGTATAGCTGAGAACACCGGGGAGCTGTTTTTT. Amino acids: CASSIAENTGELFF. The variable domain in full, completed from reference TRBV7-2 and TRBJ2-2, reads GAGVSQSPSNKVTEKGKDVELRCDPISGHTALYWYRQSLGQGLEFLIYFQGNSAPDKSGLPSDRFSAERTGGSVSTLTIQRTQQEDSAVYLCASSIAENTGELFFGEGSRLTVL.